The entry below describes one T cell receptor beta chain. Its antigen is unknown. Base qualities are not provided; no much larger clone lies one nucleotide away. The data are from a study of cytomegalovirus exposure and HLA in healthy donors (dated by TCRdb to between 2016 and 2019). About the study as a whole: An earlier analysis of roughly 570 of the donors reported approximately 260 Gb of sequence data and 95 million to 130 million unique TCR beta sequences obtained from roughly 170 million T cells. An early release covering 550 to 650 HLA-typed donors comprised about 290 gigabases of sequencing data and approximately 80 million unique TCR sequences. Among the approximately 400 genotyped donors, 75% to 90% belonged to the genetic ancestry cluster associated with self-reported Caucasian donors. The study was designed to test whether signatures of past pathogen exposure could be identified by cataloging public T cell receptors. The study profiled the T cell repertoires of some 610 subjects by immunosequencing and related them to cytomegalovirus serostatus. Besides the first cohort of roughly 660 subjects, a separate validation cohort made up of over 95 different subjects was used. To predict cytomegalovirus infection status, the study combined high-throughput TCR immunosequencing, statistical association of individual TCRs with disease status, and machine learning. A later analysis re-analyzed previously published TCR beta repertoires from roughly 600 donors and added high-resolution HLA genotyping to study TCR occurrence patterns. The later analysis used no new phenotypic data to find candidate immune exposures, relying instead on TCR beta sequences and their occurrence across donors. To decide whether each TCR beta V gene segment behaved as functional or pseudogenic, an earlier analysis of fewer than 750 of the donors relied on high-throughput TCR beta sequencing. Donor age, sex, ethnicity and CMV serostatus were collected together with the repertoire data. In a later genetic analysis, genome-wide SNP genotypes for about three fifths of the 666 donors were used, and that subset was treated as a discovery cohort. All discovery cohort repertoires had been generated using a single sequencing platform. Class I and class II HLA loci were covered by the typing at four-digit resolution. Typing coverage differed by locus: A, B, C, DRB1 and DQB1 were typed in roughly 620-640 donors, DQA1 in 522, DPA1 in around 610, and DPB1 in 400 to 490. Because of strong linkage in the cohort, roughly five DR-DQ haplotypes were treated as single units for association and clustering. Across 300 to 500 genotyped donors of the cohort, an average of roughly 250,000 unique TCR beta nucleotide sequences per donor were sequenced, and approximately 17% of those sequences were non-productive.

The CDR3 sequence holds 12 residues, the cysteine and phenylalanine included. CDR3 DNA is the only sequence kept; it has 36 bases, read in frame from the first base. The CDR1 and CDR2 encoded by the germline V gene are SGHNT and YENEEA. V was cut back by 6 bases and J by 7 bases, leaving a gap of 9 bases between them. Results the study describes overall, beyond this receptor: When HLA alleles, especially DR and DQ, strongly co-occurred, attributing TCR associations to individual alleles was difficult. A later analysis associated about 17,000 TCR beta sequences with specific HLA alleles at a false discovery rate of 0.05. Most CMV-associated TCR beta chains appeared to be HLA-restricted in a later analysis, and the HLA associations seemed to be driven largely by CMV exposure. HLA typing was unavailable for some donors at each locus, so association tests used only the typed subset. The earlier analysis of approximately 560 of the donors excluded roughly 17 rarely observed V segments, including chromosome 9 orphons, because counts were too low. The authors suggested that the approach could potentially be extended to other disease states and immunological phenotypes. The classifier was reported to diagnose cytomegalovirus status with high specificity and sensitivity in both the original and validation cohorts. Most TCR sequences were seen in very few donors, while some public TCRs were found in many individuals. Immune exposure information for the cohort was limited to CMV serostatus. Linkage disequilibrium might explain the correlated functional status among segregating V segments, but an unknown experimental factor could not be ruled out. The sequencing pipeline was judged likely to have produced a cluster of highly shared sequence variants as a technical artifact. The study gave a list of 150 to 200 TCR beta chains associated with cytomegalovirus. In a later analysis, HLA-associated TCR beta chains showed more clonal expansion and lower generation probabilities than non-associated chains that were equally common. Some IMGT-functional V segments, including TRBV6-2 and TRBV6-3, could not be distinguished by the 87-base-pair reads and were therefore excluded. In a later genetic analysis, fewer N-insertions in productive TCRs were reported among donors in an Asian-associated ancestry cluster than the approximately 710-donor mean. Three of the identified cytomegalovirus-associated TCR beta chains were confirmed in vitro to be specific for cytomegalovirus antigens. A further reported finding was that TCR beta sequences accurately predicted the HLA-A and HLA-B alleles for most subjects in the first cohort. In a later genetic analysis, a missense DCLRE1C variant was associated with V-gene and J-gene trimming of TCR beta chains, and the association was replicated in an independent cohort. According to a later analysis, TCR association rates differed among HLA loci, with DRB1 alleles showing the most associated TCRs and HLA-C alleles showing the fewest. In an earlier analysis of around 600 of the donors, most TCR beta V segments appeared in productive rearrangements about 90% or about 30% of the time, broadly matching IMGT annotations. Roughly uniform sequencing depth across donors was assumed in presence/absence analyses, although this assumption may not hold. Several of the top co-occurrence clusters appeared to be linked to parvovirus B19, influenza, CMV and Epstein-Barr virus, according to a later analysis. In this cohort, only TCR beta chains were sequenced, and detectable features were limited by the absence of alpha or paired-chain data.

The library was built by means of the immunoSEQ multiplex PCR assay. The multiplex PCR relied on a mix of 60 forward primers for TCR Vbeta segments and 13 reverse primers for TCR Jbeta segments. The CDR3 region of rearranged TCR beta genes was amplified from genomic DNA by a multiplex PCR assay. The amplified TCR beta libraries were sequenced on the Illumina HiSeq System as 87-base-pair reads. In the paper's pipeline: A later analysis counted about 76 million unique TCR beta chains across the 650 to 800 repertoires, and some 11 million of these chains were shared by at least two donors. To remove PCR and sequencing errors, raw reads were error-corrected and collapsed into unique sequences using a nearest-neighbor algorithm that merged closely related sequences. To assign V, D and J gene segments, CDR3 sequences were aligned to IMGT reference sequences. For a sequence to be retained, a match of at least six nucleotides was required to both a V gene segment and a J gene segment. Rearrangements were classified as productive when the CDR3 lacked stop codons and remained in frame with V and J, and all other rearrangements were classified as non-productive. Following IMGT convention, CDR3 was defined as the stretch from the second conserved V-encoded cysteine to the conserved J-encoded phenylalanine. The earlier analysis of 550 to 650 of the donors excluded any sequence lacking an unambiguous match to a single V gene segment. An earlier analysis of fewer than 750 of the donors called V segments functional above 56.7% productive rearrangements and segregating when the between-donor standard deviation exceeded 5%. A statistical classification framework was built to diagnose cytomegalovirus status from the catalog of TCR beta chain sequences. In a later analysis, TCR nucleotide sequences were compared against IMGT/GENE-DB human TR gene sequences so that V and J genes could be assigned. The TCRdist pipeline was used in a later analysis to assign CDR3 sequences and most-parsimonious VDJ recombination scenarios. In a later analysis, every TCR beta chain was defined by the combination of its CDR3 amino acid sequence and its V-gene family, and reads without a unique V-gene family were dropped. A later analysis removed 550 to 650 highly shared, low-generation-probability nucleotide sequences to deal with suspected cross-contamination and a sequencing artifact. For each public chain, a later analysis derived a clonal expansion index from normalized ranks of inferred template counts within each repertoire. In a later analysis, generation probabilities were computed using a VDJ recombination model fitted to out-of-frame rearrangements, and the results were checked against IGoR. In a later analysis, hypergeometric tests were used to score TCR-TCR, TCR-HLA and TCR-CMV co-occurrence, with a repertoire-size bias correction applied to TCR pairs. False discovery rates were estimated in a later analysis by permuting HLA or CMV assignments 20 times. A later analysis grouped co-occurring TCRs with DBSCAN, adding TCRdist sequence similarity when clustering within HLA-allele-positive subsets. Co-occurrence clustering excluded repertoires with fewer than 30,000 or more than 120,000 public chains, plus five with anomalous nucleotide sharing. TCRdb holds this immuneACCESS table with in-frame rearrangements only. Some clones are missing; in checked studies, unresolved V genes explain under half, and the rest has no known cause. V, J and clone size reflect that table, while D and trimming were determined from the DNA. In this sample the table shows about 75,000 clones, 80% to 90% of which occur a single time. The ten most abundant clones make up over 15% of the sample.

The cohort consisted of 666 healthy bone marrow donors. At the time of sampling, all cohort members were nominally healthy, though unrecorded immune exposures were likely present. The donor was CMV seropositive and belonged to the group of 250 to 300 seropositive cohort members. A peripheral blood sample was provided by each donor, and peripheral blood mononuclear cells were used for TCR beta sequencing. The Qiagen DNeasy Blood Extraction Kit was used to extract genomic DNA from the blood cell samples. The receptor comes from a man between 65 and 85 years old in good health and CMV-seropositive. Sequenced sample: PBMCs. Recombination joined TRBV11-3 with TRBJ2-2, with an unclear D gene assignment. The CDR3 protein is CASSQDSGELFF. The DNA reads TGTGCCAGCAGTCAAGATAGCGGGGAGCTGTTTTTT.